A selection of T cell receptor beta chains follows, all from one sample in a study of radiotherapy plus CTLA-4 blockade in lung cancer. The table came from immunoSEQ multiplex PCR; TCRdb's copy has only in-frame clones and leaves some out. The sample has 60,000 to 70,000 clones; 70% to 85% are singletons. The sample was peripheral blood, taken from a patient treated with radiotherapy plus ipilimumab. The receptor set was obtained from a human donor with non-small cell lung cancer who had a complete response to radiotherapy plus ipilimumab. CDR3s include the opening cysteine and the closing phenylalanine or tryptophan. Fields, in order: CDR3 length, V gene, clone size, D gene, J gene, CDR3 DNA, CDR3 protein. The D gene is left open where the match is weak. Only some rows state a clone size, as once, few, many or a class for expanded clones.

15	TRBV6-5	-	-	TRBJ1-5	TGTGCCAGCAGAAAAAACTGGGATAGCAATCAGCCCCAGCATTTT	CASRKNWDSNQPQHF
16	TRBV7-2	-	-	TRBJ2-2	TGTGCCAGCAGCTTAGTCGGAGTCGTGAACACCGGGGAGCTGTTTTTT	CASSLVGVVNTGELFF
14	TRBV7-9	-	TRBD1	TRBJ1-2	TGTGCCAGCAGCTTAGTAGCAGGGGGCGTAGGCTACACCTTC	CASSLVAGGVGYTF
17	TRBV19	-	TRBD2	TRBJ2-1	TGTGCCAGTAGTATAGAGGGACTAGCGGGGTACGACAATGAGCAGTTCTTC	CASSIEGLAGYDNEQFF
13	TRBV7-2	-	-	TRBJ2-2	TGTGCCAGTACACCCCCTGGGACCGGGGAGCTGTTTTTT	CASTPPGTGELFF
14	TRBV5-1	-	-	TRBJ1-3	TGCGCCAGCAGGGACACAGGGTCTGGAAACACCATATATTTT	CASRDTGSGNTIYF
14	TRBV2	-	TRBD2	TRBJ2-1	TGTGCCAGCCTGACTAGCGGGGGGGCCGCTGAGCAGTTCTTC	CASLTSGGAAEQFF
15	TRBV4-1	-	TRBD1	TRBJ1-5	TGCGCCAGCAGCCACTGGGACAGTAGCAATCAGCCCCAGCATTTT	CASSHWDSSNQPQHF
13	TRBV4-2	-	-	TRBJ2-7	TGTGCCAGCAGCCAAGGGGACATCTACGAGCAGTACTTC	CASSQGDIYEQYF
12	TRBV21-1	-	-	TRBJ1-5	TGTGCCAGCAGCCCCTCGGGACAACCCCAGCATTTT	CASSPSGQPQHF
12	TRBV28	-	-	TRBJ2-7	TGTGCCAGCAGTTTTAGACCCTACGAGCAGTACTTC	CASSFRPYEQYF
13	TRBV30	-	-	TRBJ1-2	TGTGCCTGGAGTAGATCCGGGAACTATGGCTACACCTTC	CAWSRSGNYGYTF
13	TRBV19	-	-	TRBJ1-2	TGTGCCAGTAGTAAAGGCATTACCTATGGCTACACCTTC	CASSKGITYGYTF
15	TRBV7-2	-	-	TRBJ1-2	TGTGCCAGCAGCTTCCCCCCGGGGGTTGACTATGGCTACACCTTC	CASSFPPGVDYGYTF
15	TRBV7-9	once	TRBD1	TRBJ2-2	TGTGCCAGCAGCTTCCAACAGGGGTCCACCGGGGAGCTGTTTTTT	CASSFQQGSTGELFF
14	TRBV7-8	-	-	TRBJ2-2	TGTGCCAGCAGCTTAGACCTAGGGGTGGGGGAGCTGTTTTTT	CASSLDLGVGELFF
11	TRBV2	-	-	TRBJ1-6	TGTGCCAGCAGTGGACCGGGGCCCCTCCACTTT	CASSGPGPLHF
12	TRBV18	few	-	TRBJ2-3	TGTGCCAGCTCCCCTTACACAGATACGCAGTATTTT	CASSPYTDTQYF
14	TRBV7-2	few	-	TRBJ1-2	TGTGCCAGCAGCTTAGCTCGGAAGGGCCATGGCTACACCTTC	CASSLARKGHGYTF
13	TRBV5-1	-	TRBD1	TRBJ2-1	TGCGCCAGCAGCACCAGGGGGTCGGATGAGCAGTTCTTC	CASSTRGSDEQFF
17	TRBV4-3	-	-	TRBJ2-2	TGCGCCAGCAGCCAGGACTCCGGGACCGCGAACACCGGGGAGCTGTTTTTT	CASSQDSGTANTGELFF
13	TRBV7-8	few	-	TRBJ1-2	TGTGCCAGCAGCTTTGACCCTTTATCGGGCTACACCTTC	CASSFDPLSGYTF
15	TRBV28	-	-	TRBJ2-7	TGTGCCAGCAGCTCACCCGGGACTCGGACGTACGAGCAGTACTTC	CASSSPGTRTYEQYF
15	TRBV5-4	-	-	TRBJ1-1	TGTGCCAGCAGCTTGGGGAGCCCCTTTAGAACTGAAGCTTTCTTT	CASSLGSPFRTEAFF
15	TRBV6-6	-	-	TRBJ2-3	TGTGCCAGTTATAGAGACGGGCGTAGCACAGATACGCAGTATTTT	CASYRDGRSTDTQYF
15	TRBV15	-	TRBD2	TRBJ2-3	TGTGCCACCAGCGCGGGACTAGCGAGCACAGATACGCAGTATTTT	CATSAGLASTDTQYF
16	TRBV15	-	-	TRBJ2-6	TGTGCCACCAGCGACACGGTTAGCTCTGGGGACAACGTCCTGACTTTC	CATSDTVSSGDNVLTF
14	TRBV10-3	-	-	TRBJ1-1	TGTGCCATCAGTCTACAGGGCATGAACACTGAAGCTTTCTTT	CAISLQGMNTEAFF
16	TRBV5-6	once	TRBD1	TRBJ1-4	TGTGCCAGCAGCTTCACAGGGGGAGTGACTAATGAAAAACTGTTTTTT	CASSFTGGVTNEKLFF
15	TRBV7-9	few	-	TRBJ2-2	TGTGCCAGCAACGAACCCAAGAGGGACACCGGGGAGCTGTTTTTT	CASNEPKRDTGELFF
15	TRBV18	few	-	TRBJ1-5	TGTGCCAGCTCACCACAGCCGTATAGCAATCAGCCCCAGCATTTT	CASSPQPYSNQPQHF
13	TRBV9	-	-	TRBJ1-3	TGTGCCAGCAGTCGAAGTACTGGAAACACCATATATTTT	CASSRSTGNTIYF
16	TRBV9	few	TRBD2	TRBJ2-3	TGTGCCAGCAGCGTAGCGGTAGCGGGGTCTCGGGATACGCAGTATTTT	CASSVAVAGSRDTQYF
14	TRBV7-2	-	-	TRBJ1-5	TGTGCCAGCAGCTTAGGGGGGGAAGTGAAGCCCCAGCATTTT	CASSLGGEVKPQHF
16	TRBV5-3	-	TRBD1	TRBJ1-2	TGTGCCAGAAGCGGTCGAAGGGACAGGGGAAAGGGATGCTACACCTTC	CARSGRRDRGKGCYTF
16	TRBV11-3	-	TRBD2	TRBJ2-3	TGTGCCAGCAGCTCGAGGAATCGGGGGGTCACAGATACGCAGTATTTT	CASSSRNRGVTDTQYF
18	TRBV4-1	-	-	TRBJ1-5	TGCGCCAGCAGCCAAGGGTGGATGATGGGGCGCGGTAATCAGCCCCAGCATTTT	CASSQGWMMGRGNQPQHF
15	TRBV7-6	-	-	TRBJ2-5	TGTGCCAGCAGCTTAGTTGGCACCCAGGGAGAGACCCAGTACTTC	CASSLVGTQGETQYF
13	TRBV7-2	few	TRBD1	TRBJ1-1	TGTGCCAGCAGCTTAGGACAGGGCACTGAAGCTTTCTTT	CASSLGQGTEAFF
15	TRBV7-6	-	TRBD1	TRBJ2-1	TGTGCCAGCAGCGCCGGGACAGGGGACTACAATGAGCAGTTCTTC	CASSAGTGDYNEQFF